This TCR beta chain was captured by sequencing in a study of T cell changes during pregnancy in multiple sclerosis. This clone is a singleton in its sample. The germline V gene has CDR1 MGHRA and CDR2 YSYEKL. The CDR3 sequence is 15 residues long. Trimming shortened V by 1 base and J by 0 bases, and 9 bases separated the two germline ends. Assay: immunoSEQ multiplex PCR; the TCRdb copy retains only in-frame clones and omits some. Of approximately 37,000 clones in the sample, roughly 90% were seen once. The source was CD8+ T cells from peripheral blood mononuclear cells, collected in the first trimester of pregnancy. This TCR was sampled from a female donor with multiple sclerosis, enrolled in a pregnancy study. V gene TRBV4-1 combines with J gene TRBJ1-2; no clear D gene. CDR3 region: CASSQVSRANYGYTF. The CDR3 DNA reads TGCGCCAGCAGCCAAGTTTCAAGAGCTAACTATGGCTACACCTTC.